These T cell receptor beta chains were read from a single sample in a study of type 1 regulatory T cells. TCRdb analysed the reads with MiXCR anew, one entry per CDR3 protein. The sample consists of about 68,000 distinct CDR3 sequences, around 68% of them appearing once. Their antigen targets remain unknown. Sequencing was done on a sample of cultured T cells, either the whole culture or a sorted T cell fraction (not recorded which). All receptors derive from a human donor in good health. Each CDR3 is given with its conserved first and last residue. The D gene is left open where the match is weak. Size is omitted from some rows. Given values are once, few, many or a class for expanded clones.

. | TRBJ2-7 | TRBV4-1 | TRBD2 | TGCGCCAGCCGGACTAGCCCTTCCTACGAGCAGTACTTC | CASRTSPSYEQYF
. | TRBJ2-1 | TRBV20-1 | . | TGCAGTGCTACCGCCGACGGAAACAATGAGCAGTTCTTC | CSATADGNNEQFF
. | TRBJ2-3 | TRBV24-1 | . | TGTGCCACCAGTGACCCGCGGGGAAGTGATACGCAGTATTTT | CATSDPRGSDTQYF
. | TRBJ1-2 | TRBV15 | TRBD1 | TGTGCCACCAGCAGAGATCGGGACAGACTACGGGACTATGGCTACACCTTC | CATSRDRDRLRDYGYTF
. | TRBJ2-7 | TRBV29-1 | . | TGCAGCGTTGTTGTGACCCCGAATGGCGAGCAGTACTTC | CSVVVTPNGEQYF
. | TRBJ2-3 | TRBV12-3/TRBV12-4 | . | TGTGCCAGCAGCTATGCGGGGGATACGCAGTATTTT | CASSYAGDTQYF
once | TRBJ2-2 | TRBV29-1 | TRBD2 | TGCAGCGTACGACTAGCGGGAGCTCCCGGGGAGCTGTTTTTT | CSVRLAGAPGELFF
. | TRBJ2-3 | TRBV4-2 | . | TGTGCCAGCAGCCAAGATAACGAGGCCCTTCACAAGTATTTT | CASSQDNEALHKYF
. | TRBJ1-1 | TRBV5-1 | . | TGCGCCAGCAGCTTGACATCTGGGAACACTGAAGCTTTCTTT | CASSLTSGNTEAFF
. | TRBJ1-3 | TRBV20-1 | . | TGCAGTGCCCCCTCGACCGGGGCGGACACCATATATTTT | CSAPSTGADTIYF
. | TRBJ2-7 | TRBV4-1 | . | TGCGCCAGCAGCCCTCCGTCTGCGGAATCCTACGAGCAGTACTTC | CASSPPSAESYEQYF
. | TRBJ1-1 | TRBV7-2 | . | TGTGCCAGCAGCTTAGTCCGGGGCCTCGGAGCTTTCTTT | CASSLVRGLGAFF
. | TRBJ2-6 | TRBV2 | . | TGTGCCAGCAGTGAGGGTCGGGACTCTGGGGCCAACGTCCTGACTTTC | CASSEGRDSGANVLTF
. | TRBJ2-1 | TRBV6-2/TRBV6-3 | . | TGTGCCACCAAGGACACCGCGGGACCAGCCTCCTACAATGAGCAGTTCTTC | CATKDTAGPASYNEQFF
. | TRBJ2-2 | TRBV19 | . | TGTGCCAGTCGTGTGGCCGGCCGACGGAACACCGGGGAGCTGTTTTTT | CASRVAGRRNTGELFF
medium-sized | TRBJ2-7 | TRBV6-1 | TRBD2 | TGTGCCAGCAGTGAGTCAAGACTAGCGGGAACGCGTGAGCAGTACTTC | CASSESRLAGTREQYF
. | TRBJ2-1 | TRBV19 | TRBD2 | TGTGCCAGTAGTATATTAGGGACTAGCGGGAGGAATGAACAGTTCTTC | CASSILGTSGRNEQFF
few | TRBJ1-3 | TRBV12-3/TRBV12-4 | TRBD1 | TGTGCCAGCAGGCCCTATGGGACAGCGCATGGAAACACCATATATTTT | CASRPYGTAHGNTIYF
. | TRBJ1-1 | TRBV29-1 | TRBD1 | TGCAGCGTAGGACAGGGGGGGAGCACTGAAGCTTTCTTT | CSVGQGGSTEAFF
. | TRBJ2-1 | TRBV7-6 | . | TGTGCCAGCAGACGAGTAGGAAGGCCGGTTGAGCAGTTCTTC | CASRRVGRPVEQFF
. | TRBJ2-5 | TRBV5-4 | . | TGTGCCAGCAGCGGCGCTAGCGCCCAAGAGACCCAGTACTTC | CASSGASAQETQYF
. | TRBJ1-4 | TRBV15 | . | TGTGCCACCAGCAAGGACGTTAATGAAAAACTGTTTTTT | CATSKDVNEKLFF
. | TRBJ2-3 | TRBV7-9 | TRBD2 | TGTGCCAGCAGATTGACGGGAGGTGGGGATACGCAGTATTTT | CASRLTGGGDTQYF
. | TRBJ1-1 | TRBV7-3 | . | TGTGCCAGCAGCTTATGGGGGGACACTGAAGCTTTCTTT | CASSLWGDTEAFF
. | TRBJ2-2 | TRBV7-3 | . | TGTGCCAGCAGCTTAAACCGGGCGGCCGGGGAGCTGTTTTTT | CASSLNRAAGELFF
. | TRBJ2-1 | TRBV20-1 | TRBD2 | TGCAGTGCTGCAACTAGCGGGACCTACAATGAGCAGTTCTTC | CSAATSGTYNEQFF
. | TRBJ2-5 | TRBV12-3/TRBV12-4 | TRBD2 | TGTGCCAGCAGTGAACTAGCGGGGTTCGCTGAGACCCAGTACTTC | CASSELAGFAETQYF
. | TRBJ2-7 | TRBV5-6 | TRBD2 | TGTGCCAGCAGCTTGGGGGGGGGGACTTACGAGCAGTACTTC | CASSLGGGTYEQYF
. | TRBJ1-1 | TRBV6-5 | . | TGTGCCAGCACCACCGACAGGCCGTACACTGAAGCTTTCTTT | CASTTDRPYTEAFF
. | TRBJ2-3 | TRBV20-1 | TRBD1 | TGCAGTGCTTACCCGGGACAGGGCGGGGTGGTTCCGCGGGGAACGCAGTATTTT | CSAYPGQGGVVPRGTQYF
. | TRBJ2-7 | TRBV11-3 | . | TGTGCCAGCAGCTTAGATGGACAGTCCTACGAGCAGTACTTC | CASSLDGQSYEQYF
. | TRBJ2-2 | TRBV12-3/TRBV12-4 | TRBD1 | TGTGCCAGCAGAAGTGGACAGGGGGGAACCGGGGAGCTGTTTTTT | CASRSGQGGTGELFF
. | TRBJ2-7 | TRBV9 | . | TGTGCCAGCAGCGTAGGTCATGGGACATCCAACGAGCAGTACTTC | CASSVGHGTSNEQYF
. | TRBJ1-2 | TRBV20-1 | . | TGCAGTGCAATTCGGACAGATTCGTATGGCTACACCTTC | CSAIRTDSYGYTF